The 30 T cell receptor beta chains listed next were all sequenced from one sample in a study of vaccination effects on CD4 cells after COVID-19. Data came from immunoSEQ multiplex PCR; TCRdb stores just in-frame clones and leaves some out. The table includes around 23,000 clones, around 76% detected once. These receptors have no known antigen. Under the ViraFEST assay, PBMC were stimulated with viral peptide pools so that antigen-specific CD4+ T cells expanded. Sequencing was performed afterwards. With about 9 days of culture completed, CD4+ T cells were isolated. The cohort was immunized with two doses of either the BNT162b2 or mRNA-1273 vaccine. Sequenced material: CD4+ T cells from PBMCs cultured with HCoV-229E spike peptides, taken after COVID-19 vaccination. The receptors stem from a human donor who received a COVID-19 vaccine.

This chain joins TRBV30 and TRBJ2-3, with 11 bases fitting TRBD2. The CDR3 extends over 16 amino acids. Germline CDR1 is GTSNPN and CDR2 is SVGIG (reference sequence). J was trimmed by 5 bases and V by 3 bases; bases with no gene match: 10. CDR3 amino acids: CAWSDGRLAGGDTQYF. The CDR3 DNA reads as TGTGCCTGGAGCGATGGCCGGCTAGCGGGGGGAGATACGCAGTATTTT.

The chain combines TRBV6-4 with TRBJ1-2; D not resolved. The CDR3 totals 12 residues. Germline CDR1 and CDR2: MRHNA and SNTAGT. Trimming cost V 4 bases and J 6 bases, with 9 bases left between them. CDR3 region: CASSATLHGYTF. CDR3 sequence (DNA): TGTGCCAGCAGTGCCACGTTGCATGGCTACACCTTC.

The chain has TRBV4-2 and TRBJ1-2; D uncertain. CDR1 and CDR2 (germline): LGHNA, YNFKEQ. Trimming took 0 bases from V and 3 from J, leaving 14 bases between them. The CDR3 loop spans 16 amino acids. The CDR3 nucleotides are TGTGCCAGCAGCCAAGATATGATGCCTCCCTACTATGGCTACACCTTC. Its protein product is CASSQDMMPPYYGYTF.

The CDR3 reads CASSLAPQDPGDDGYTF. DNA for the CDR3: TGCGCCAGCAGCTTGGCCCCACAGGATCCAGGGGATGATGGCTACACCTTC. The chain carries TRBV5-1 and TRBJ1-2; D is perhaps TRBD1 (6 bases). CDR1 is SGHRS and CDR2 is YFSETQ in the germline V gene. Trimming removed 0 bases at V and 6 bases at J, with 21 bases between. This CDR3 region has 17 residues.

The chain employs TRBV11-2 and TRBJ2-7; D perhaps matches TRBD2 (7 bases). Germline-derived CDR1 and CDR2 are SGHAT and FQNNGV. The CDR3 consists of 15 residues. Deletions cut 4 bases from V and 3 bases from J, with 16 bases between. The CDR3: CASSYIPGGDYEQYF. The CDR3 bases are TGTGCCAGCAGCTACATACCGGGGGGCGACTACGAGCAGTACTTC.

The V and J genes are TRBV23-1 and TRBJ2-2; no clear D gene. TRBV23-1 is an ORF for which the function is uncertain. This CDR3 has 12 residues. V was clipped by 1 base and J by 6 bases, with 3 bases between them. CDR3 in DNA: TGCGCCAGCAGTCAATGTTCCGGGGAGCTGTTTTTT. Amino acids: CASSQCSGELFF.

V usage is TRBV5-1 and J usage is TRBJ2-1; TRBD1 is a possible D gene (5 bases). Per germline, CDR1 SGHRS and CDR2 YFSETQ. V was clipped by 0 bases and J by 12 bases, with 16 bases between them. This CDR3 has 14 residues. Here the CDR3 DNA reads TGCGCCAGCAGCTTGGGGTCCAGGGCGGAGTGGCAGTTCTTC. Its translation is CASSLGSRAEWQFF.

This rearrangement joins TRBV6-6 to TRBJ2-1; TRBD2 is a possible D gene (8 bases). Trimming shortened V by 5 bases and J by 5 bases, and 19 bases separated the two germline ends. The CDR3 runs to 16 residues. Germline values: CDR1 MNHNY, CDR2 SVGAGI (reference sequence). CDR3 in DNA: TGTGCCAGCAGTCCCCCGGGAGGGAGGGGGCACAATGAGCAGTTCTTC. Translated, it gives CASSPPGGRGHNEQFF.

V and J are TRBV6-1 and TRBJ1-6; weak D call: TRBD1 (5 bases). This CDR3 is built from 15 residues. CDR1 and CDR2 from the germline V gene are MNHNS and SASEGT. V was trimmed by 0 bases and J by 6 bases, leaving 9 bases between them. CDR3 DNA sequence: TGTGCCAGCAGTGAAGCTTGGGGGAGTAATTCACCCCTCCACTTT. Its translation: CASSEAWGSNSPLHF.

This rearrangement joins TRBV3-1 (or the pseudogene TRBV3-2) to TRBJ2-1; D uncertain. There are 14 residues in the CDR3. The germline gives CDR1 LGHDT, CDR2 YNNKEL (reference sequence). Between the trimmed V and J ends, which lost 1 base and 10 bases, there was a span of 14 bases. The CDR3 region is CASSQGPVGWEQFF. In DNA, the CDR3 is TGTGCCAGCAGCCAAGGGCCGGTGGGCTGGGAGCAGTTCTTC.

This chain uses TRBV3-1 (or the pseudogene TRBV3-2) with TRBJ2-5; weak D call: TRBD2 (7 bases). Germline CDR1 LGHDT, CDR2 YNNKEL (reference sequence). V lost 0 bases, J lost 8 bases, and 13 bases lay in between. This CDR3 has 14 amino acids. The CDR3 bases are TGTGCCAGCAGCCAAGAGGGGGCTAGCGGCACCCAGTACTTC. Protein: CASSQEGASGTQYF.

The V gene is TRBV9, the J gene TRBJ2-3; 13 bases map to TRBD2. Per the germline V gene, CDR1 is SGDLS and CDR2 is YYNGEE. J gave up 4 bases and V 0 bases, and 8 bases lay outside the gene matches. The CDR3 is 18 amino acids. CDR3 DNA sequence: TGTGCCAGCAGCGTAGCCTCCGGTACTAGCGGGGGGGCAGATACGCAGTATTTT. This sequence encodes CASSVASGTSGGADTQYF.

This chain's CDR3 is CASSSTSSQETQYF. The CDR3 DNA reads TGTGCCAGCTCATCCACTAGTTCCCAAGAGACCCAGTACTTC. The chain recombines TRBV18 with TRBJ2-5, with D possibly TRBD2 on 5 matching bases. The CDR3 runs to 14 residues. Trimming removed 5 bases at V and 1 base at J, with 11 bases between. CDR1 KGHSH and CDR2 LQKENI come from the germline V gene.

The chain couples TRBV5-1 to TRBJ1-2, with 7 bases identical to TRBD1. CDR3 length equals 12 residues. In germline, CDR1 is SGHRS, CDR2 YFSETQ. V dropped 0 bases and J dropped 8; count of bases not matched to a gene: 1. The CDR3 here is CASSLAGGGYTF. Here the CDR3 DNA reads TGCGCCAGCAGCTTGGCAGGGGGGGGCTACACCTTC.

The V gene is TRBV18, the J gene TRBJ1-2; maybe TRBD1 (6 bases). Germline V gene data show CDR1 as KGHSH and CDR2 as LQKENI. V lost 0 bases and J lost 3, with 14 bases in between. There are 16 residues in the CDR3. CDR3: CASSPPNGGLDYGYTF. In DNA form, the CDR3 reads TGTGCCAGCTCACCACCGAACGGGGGGCTGGACTATGGCTACACCTTC. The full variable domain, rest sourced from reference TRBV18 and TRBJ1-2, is NAGVMQNPRHLVRRRGQEARLRCSPMKGHSHVYWYRQLPEEGLKFMVYLQKENIIDESGMPKERFSAEFPKEGPSILRIQQVVRGDSAAYFCASSPPNGGLDYGYTFGSGTRLTVV.

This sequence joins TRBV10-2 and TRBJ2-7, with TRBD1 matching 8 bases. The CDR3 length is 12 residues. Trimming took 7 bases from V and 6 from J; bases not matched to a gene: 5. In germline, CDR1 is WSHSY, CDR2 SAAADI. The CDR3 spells CASTSGQGEQYF. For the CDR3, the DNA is TGCGCCAGCACCTCTGGACAGGGCGAGCAGTACTTC.

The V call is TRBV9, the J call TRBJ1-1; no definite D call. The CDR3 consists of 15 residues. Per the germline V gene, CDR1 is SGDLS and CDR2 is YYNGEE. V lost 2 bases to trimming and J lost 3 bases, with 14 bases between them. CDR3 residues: CASSVSTATYTEAFF. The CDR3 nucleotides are TGTGCCAGCAGCGTCTCGACGGCTACCTACACTGAAGCTTTCTTT.

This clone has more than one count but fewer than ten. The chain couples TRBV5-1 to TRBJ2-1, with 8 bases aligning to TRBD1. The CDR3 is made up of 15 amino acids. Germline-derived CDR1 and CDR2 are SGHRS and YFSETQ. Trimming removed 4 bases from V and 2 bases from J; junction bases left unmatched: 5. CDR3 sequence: CASSPTGVPYNEQFF. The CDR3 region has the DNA TGCGCCAGCAGCCCGACAGGGGTCCCCTACAATGAGCAGTTCTTC.

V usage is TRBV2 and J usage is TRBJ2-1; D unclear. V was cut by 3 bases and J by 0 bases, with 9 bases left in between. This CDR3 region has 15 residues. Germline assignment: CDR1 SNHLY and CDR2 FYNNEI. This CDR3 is CASSEVESSYNEQFF. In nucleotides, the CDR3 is TGTGCCAGCAGTGAGGTGGAGAGCTCCTACAATGAGCAGTTCTTC.

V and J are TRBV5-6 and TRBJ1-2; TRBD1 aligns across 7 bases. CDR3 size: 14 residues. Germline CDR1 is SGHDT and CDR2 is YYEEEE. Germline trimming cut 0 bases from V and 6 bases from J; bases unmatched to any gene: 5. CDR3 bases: TGTGCCAGCAGCTTGGTACAGGGGACAAATGGCTACACCTTC. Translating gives CASSLVQGTNGYTF.

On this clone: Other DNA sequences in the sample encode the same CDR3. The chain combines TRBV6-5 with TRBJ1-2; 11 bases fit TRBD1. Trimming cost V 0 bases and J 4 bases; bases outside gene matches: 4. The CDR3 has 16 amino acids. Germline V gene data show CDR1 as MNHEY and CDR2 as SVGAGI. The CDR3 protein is CASSYSRTGGGYGYTF. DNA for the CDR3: TGTGCCAGCAGTTACTCGAGGACAGGGGGCGGCTATGGCTACACCTTC.

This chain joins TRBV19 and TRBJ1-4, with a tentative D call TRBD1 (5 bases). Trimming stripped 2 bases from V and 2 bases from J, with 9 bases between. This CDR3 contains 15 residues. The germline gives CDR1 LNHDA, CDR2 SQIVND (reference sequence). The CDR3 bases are TGTGCCAGTAGTATATTAGGGGCTACTAATGAAAAACTGTTTTTT. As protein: CASSILGATNEKLFF.

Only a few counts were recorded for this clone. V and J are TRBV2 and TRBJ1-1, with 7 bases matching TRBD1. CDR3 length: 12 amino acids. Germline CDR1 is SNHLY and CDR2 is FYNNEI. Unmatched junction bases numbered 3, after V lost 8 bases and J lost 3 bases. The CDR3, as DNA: TGTGCCAGCGGACAGGAGTACACTGAAGCTTTCTTT. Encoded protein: CASGQEYTEAFF.

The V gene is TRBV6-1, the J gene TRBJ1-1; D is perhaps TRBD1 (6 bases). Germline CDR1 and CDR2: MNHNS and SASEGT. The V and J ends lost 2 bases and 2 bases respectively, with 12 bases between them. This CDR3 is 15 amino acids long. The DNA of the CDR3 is TGTGCCAGCAGTGAAAGGGGGGATTTCAACACTGAAGCTTTCTTT. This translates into CASSERGDFNTEAFF.

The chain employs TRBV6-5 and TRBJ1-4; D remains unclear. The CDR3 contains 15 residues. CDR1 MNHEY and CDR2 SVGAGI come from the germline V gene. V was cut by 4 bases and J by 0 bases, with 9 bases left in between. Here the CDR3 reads CASSSGLATNEKLFF. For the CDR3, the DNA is TGTGCCAGCAGTTCGGGCCTTGCAACTAATGAAAAACTGTTTTTT.

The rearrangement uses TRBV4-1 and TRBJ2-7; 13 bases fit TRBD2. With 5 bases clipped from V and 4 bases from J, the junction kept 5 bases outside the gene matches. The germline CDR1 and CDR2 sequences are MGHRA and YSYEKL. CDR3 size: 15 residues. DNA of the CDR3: TGCGCCAGCAGCTTATCGACTAGCGGGAGGTACGAGCAGTACTTC. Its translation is CASSLSTSGRYEQYF.

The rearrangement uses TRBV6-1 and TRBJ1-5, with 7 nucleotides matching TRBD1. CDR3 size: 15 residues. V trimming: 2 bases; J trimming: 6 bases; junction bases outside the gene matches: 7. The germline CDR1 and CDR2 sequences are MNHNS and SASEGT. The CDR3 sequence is CASSEMLEGAQPQHF. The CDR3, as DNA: TGTGCCAGCAGTGAAATGTTGGAGGGGGCTCAGCCCCAGCATTTT.

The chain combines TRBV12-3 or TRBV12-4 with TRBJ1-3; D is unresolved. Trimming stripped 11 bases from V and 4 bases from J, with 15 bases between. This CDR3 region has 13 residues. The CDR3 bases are TGTGCCGCGAGGAGATTATACGGAAACACCATATATTTT. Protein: CAARRLYGNTIYF.

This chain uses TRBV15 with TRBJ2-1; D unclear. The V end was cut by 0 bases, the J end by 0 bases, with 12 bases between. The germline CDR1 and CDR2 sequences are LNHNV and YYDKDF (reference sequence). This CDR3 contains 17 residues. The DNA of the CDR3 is TGTGCCACCAGCAGAGATCGGACGGAAAGCTCCTACAATGAGCAGTTCTTC. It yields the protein CATSRDRTESSYNEQFF.

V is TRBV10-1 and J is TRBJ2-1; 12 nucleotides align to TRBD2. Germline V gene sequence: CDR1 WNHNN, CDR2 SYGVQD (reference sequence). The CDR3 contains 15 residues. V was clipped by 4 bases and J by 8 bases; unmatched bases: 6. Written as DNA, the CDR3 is TGCGCCAGCAGTGTCCTAGCGGGGGGGTTCGATGAGCAGTTCTTC. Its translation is CASSVLAGGFDEQFF.